The 23 T cell receptor beta chains below come from one sample, sequenced in a study of blood T cell repertoires in COVID-19. Sequenced by immunoSEQ multiplex PCR; TCRdb stores in-frame clones only, minus some. This sample has 200,000 to 250,000 clones, with 75% to 90% found just once. The sequenced sample was PBMCs or T cells enriched from blood (not recorded which). These receptors were obtained from a woman aged 18-29 years in a cohort exposed to, infected with or recovered from COVID-19 (not recorded which).

The sample holds one count of this clone. The chain couples TRBV20-1 to TRBJ2-7; D is ambiguous. Germline CDR1 and CDR2: DFQATT and SNEGSKA (reference sequence). The CDR3 loop spans 15 amino acids. V was clipped by 3 bases and J by 0 bases, with 15 bases between them. As DNA, the CDR3 is TGCAGTGCTAGTTTCCCAGCCTGGAGCTCCTACGAGCAGTACTTC. Translating it yields CSASFPAWSSYEQYF.

This clone was observed a few times. The rearrangement uses TRBV4-1 and TRBJ1-6; the D is unclear. V was clipped by 3 bases and J by 9 bases, with 12 bases between them. The CDR3 loop spans 14 amino acids. In germline, CDR1 is MGHRA, CDR2 YSYEKL. CDR3 sequence: CASSQGQESSPLHF. CDR3 DNA sequence: TGCGCCAGCAGCCAGGGCCAGGAAAGTTCACCCCTCCACTTT.

The chain joins TRBV28 to TRBJ2-3; TRBD2 agrees at 8 bases. This CDR3 contains 16 residues. Germline CDR1 MDHEN, CDR2 SYDVKM. The V segment lost 8 bases and the J segment 5 bases; nucleotides outside the gene matches: 15. The CDR3: CASFPQAGEEGDTQYF. The CDR3 nucleotides read TGTGCCAGCTTCCCACAAGCGGGAGAGGAGGGAGATACGCAGTATTTT.

This clone turned up a few times. The chain couples TRBV2 to TRBJ1-5, with D possibly TRBD1 on 5 matching bases. Trimming cost V 7 bases and J 1 base, with 14 bases left between them. Germline loops: CDR1 SNHLY, CDR2 FYNNEI. This CDR3 spans 15 amino acids. Here the CDR3 DNA reads TGTGCCAGCACCTTTGGGCGGGGGAGCAATCAGCCCCAGCATTTT. Translated, it gives CASTFGRGSNQPQHF.

The chain couples TRBV19 to TRBJ1-1; D is possibly TRBD1 (5 bases). The germline CDR1 and CDR2 sequences are LNHDA and SQIVND (reference sequence). The length of the CDR3 is 13 residues. V lost 5 bases and J 2 bases, leaving 9 bases between the germline ends. CDR3 in amino acids: CASSQGRNTEAFF. As DNA, the CDR3 is TGTGCCAGTAGTCAGGGTAGAAACACTGAAGCTTTCTTT. Based on the CDR3 plus reference TRBV19 and TRBJ1-1, the full variable domain is DGGITQSPKYLFRKEGQNVTLSCEQNLNHDAMYWYRQDPGQGLRLIYYSQIVNDFQKGDIAEGYSVSREKKESFPLTVTSAQKNPTAFYLCASSQGRNTEAFFGQGTRLTVV.

The chain uses TRBV10-3 and TRBJ2-3; TRBD2 agrees at 8 bases. V was pared by 3 bases and J by 4 bases, with 15 bases of the junction left unmatched. Germline V gene lookup returns CDR1 ENHRY and CDR2 SYGVKD. The CDR3 is 18 residues long. CDR3: CAISDISGAPLGPDTQYF. DNA for the CDR3: TGTGCCATCAGTGATATTAGCGGGGCCCCTTTGGGGCCAGATACGCAGTATTTT.

The J gene is TRBJ1-1, the V gene TRBV24-1; 8 positions agree with TRBD1. The CDR3 loop spans 14 amino acids. J lost 3 bases, V lost 9 bases, and 8 bases had no gene match. CDR1 is KGHDR, CDR2 SFDVKD, per germline. As DNA, the CDR3 is TGTGCCACCGGGGCAGACAGGGGTGACACTGAAGCTTTCTTT. It specifies CATGADRGDTEAFF.

In its sample, this clone was seen once. The chain is built from TRBV27 and TRBJ1-2; TRBD1 might be the D (6 bases). Trimming removed 3 bases at V and 4 bases at J, with 18 bases between. CDR1 and CDR2 (germline): MNHEY, SMNVEV (reference sequence). This CDR3 has 16 amino acids. The CDR3 DNA follows: TGTGCCAGCAGTTTGCAAGGCAGGGGCAAAGGCTATGGCTACACCTTC. It specifies CASSLQGRGKGYGYTF.

This chain connects TRBV19 to TRBJ2-1; D is unclear. V was pared by 3 bases and J by 10 bases, with 13 bases between. The CDR3 sequence is 13 residues long. Germline V gene sequence: CDR1 LNHDA, CDR2 SQIVND (reference sequence). The DNA for the CDR3 is TGTGCCAGTAGTATGGGCCCGAAGAGAGAGCAGTTCTTC. It translates to CASSMGPKREQFF.

This clone was seen only a few times. V is TRBV10-3 and J is TRBJ2-7; tentatively, D is TRBD1 (5 bases). CDR1 is ENHRY and CDR2 is SYGVKD in the germline V gene. V lost 2 bases, J lost 2 bases, and 10 bases lay in between. This CDR3 comprises 14 residues. The CDR3 loop is CAISEKTDPYEQYF. The CDR3 coding sequence is TGTGCCATCAGTGAGAAGACAGACCCCTACGAGCAGTACTTC.

The CDR3 loop is CAISEQIPSNYGYTF. DNA for the CDR3: TGTGCCATCAGTGAACAGATACCGTCTAACTATGGCTACACCTTC. J is TRBJ1-2 and V is TRBV10-3; D not resolved. V dropped 3 bases and J dropped 0 bases, with 11 bases sitting between them. The CDR3 is 15 residues long. Germline V CDR1 and CDR2: ENHRY, SYGVKD.

The chain employs TRBV5-1 and TRBJ1-3, with D perhaps matching TRBD1 (6 bases). Germline loops: CDR1 SGHRS, CDR2 YFSETQ. This CDR3 is 15 amino acids long. Trimming took off 4 bases at V and 1 base at J, with 12 bases between the two ends. CDR3 loop: CASSPRTGSGNTIYF. The CDR3 region has the DNA TGCGCCAGCAGCCCTCGTACAGGGTCTGGAAACACCATATATTTT.

The DNA of the CDR3 is TGTGCCAGCAGTCAGACAGGGCGGAACACCATATATTTT. Protein: CASSQTGRNTIYF. The chain joins TRBV28 to TRBJ1-3; 7 nucleotides match TRBD1. From germline, CDR1 is MDHEN and CDR2 SYDVKM. J lost 7 bases, V lost 5 bases, and 5 bases had no gene match. CDR3 length equals 13 residues.

The chain combines TRBV9 with TRBJ2-3, with 7 bases matching TRBD1. The CDR3 has 15 amino acids. The junction had 5 bases not matched to a gene; V was cut back by 4 bases and J by 0 bases. Germline V gene sequence: CDR1 SGDLS, CDR2 YYNGEE. CDR3 sequence reads: CASSLWGQSTDTQYF. CDR3 nucleotide sequence: TGTGCCAGCAGCCTCTGGGGACAGAGCACAGATACGCAGTATTTT.

The rearrangement uses TRBV12-3 or TRBV12-4 and TRBJ1-5; TRBD1 matches 8 bases. CDR3 length: 13 amino acids. The J segment lost 4 bases and the V segment lost 6 bases, leaving 2 bases of the junction unmatched. CDR3 sequence: CASSYRGNQPQHF. DNA for the CDR3: TGTGCCAGCAGCTACAGGGGGAATCAGCCCCAGCATTTT.

The chain joins TRBV30 to TRBJ1-2; TRBD1 aligns across 10 bases. This CDR3 has 13 amino acids. Looked up from germline, CDR1 is GTSNPN and CDR2 is SVGIG (reference sequence). V was clipped by 5 bases and J by 0 bases; unmatched bases: 0. The CDR3 nucleotides read TGTGCCTGGGGGACAGGGGCTAACTATGGCTACACCTTC. Translating it yields CAWGTGANYGYTF. Looking up the rest from reference TRBV30 and TRBJ1-2 gives the full variable domain: SQTIHQWPATLVQPVGSPLSLECTVEGTSNPNLYWYRQAAGRGLQLLFYSVGIGQISSEVPQNLSASRPQDRQFILSSKKLLLSDSGFYLCAWGTGANYGYTFGSGTRLTVV.

V and J are TRBV19 and TRBJ1-1; no firm D call. CDR1 is LNHDA and CDR2 is SQIVND in the germline V gene (reference sequence). The CDR3 is made up of 14 amino acids. The V end was cut by 3 bases, the J end by 0 bases, with 8 bases between. This chain's CDR3 is CASSIQAMNTEAFF. CDR3 in DNA: TGTGCCAGTAGTATCCAGGCTATGAACACTGAAGCTTTCTTT.

The CDR3 nucleotides are TGTGCCAGCAGTCCAGGAAGAGATACGCAGTATTTT. It is translated as CASSPGRDTQYF. This sequence joins TRBV28 and TRBJ2-3; D unclear. Trimming removed 5 bases from V and 5 bases from J, with 8 bases in between. This CDR3 is built from 12 residues. Germline V gene sequence: CDR1 MDHEN, CDR2 SYDVKM.

V usage is TRBV2 and J usage is TRBJ1-3; 9 bases map to TRBD1. Germline V gene sequence: CDR1 SNHLY, CDR2 FYNNEI. The CDR3 has 16 residues. Losses at the gene ends were 4 bases for V and 0 bases for J; bases not matched to a gene: 4. CDR3 amino acids: CASSGTGEYSGNTIYF. The DNA of the CDR3 is TGTGCCAGCAGTGGGACAGGGGAGTACTCTGGAAACACCATATATTTT.

The V gene is TRBV2, the J gene TRBJ1-5, with a weak D call TRBD1 (6 bases). The V gene lost 0 bases and the J gene lost 6 bases, with 15 bases spanning the gap. Germline loops: CDR1 SNHLY, CDR2 FYNNEI. The CDR3 spans 16 residues. The CDR3 spells CASSEAVGGGGQPQHF. The CDR3 DNA follows: TGTGCCAGCAGTGAAGCAGTGGGGGGGGGCGGTCAGCCCCAGCATTTT.

V usage is TRBV28 and J usage is TRBJ1-1; D is uncertain. The CDR3 sequence is 16 residues long. Per germline, CDR1 MDHEN and CDR2 SYDVKM. V was shortened by 8 bases and J by 3 bases, with 22 bases between the two germline ends. CDR3 in DNA: TGTGCCAGCGACTGGGCCCAGGAGGGAAGACACACTGAAGCTTTCTTT. Translation: CASDWAQEGRHTEAFF.

The V and J genes are TRBV3-1 (or the pseudogene TRBV3-2) and TRBJ2-7; possible D gene TRBD1, 6 bases. The V gene's germline CDR1 is LGHDT and CDR2 YNNKEL (reference sequence). The V end was cut by 6 bases, the J end by 0 bases, with 12 bases between. The CDR3 extends over 14 amino acids. DNA for the CDR3: TGTGCCAGCAGTCGAGGACAGAGCTCCTACGAGCAGTACTTC. Protein sequence: CASSRGQSSYEQYF.

The V gene is TRBV28, the J gene TRBJ1-3; possibly TRBD1 for D (6 bases). The CDR3 has 15 amino acids. Between the trimmed V and J ends, which lost 5 bases and 2 bases, there was a span of 13 bases. Germline-derived CDR1 and CDR2 are MDHEN and SYDVKM. This CDR3 is CASSGQLLPGNTIYF. The CDR3 DNA sequence: TGTGCCAGCAGTGGACAGTTGCTACCTGGAAACACCATATATTTT. Using reference TRBV28 and TRBJ1-3 for the parts outside the CDR3, the full variable domain is DVKVTQSSRYLVKRTGEKVFLECVQDMDHENMFWYRQDPGLGLRLIYFSYDVKMKEKGDIPEGYSVSREKKERFSLILESASTNQTSMYLCASSGQLLPGNTIYFGEGSWLTVV.